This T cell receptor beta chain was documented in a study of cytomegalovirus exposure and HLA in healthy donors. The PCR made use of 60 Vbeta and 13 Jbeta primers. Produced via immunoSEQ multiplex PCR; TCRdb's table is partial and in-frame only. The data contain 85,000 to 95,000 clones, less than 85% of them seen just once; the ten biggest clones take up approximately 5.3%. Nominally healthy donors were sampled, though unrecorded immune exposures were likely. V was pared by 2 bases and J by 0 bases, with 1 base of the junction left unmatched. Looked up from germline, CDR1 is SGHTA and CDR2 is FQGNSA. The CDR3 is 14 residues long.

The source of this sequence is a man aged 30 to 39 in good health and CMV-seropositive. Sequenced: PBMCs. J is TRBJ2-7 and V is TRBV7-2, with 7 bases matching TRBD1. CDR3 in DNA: TGTGCCAGCAGCTTATGGGACAGCTCCTACGAGCAGTACTTC. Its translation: CASSLWDSSYEQYF.